The 21 T cell receptor beta chains reported below all come from one sample, sequenced in a study of cytomegalovirus exposure and HLA in healthy donors. The PCR made use of 60 Vbeta and 13 Jbeta primers. Here immunoSEQ multiplex PCR was the method, and the copy in TCRdb shows in-frame clones only, minus some. The sample consists of approximately 130,000 clones, about 73% of them appearing once. Material for sequencing was PBMCs. The origin of the receptors is a human donor in good health.

The genes are TRBV11-1 and TRBJ1-6; 9 bases match TRBD1. V was clipped by 3 bases and J by 6 bases; unmatched bases: 0. In germline, CDR1 is SGHAT, CDR2 FQDESV (reference sequence). The CDR3 spans 14 residues. This chain's CDR3 is CASSLGQGNSPLHF. CDR3 bases: TGTGCCAGCAGCTTGGGACAGGGTAATTCACCCCTCCACTTT.

The V gene is TRBV11-2, the J gene TRBJ2-2; D is uncertain. CDR3 length: 13 amino acids. Germline lookup yields CDR1 SGHAT and CDR2 FQNNGV. V dropped 3 bases and J dropped 8 bases, with 10 bases sitting between them. The CDR3 DNA is TGTGCCAGCAGCTTTGGGCAATCTGGGGAGCTGTTTTTT. It encodes CASSFGQSGELFF.

V gene TRBV28 combines with J gene TRBJ1-1; D is undetermined. The V gene lost 6 bases and the J gene lost 0 bases, with 14 bases spanning the gap. This CDR3 has 15 residues. CDR1 MDHEN and CDR2 SYDVKM come from the germline V gene. In nucleotides, the CDR3 is TGTGCCAGCAGGGAGGGCCCAACAGTGAACACTGAAGCTTTCTTT. This gives the protein CASREGPTVNTEAFF. The entire variable domain, with the rest obtained from reference TRBV28 and TRBJ1-1, is as follows: DVKVTQSSRYLVKRTGEKVFLECVQDMDHENMFWYRQDPGLGLRLIYFSYDVKMKEKGDIPEGYSVSREKKERFSLILESASTNQTSMYLCASREGPTVNTEAFFGQGTRLTVV.

The chain carries TRBV6-1 and TRBJ1-2; 8 bases match TRBD1. Germline CDR1 MNHNS, CDR2 SASEGT. Losses at the gene ends were 4 bases for V and 4 bases for J; bases not matched to a gene: 11. The CDR3 runs 16 residues. The CDR3 loop is CASSATLPGGGYGYTF. The CDR3 DNA reads as TGTGCCAGCAGTGCCACCCTCCCAGGGGGCGGCTATGGCTACACCTTC.

This chain uses TRBV9 with TRBJ2-5, with unresolved D. Per germline, CDR1 SGDLS and CDR2 YYNGEE. V gave up 0 bases and J gave up 3 bases, with 6 bases separating them. The CDR3 runs to 13 residues. The CDR3 nucleotides read TGTGCCAGCAGCGTAGCTCCGGAAGAGACCCAGTACTTC. Amino acids: CASSVAPEETQYF.

V gene TRBV5-1 combines with J gene TRBJ2-2; TRBD1 matches at 11 bases. CDR1 and CDR2 (germline): SGHRS, YFSETQ. The CDR3 is 16 residues long. V trimming: 4 bases; J trimming: 3 bases; junction bases outside the gene matches: 5. The CDR3 DNA follows: TGCGCCAGCAGCCCGCCGGGACAGGGGGACACCGGGGAGCTGTTTTTT. This sequence encodes CASSPPGQGDTGELFF.

This clone was recorded once. This chain uses TRBV15 with TRBJ2-5; the match to TRBD2 covers 7 bases. TRBJ2-7 matches the DNA end more closely, so the J call is doubtful. The CDR3 totals 13 residues. The germline gives CDR1 LNHNV, CDR2 YYDKDF (reference sequence). The CDR3 loop is CATSRASGVEQYF. The CDR3 DNA is TGTGCCACCAGCAGAGCTAGCGGCGTCGAGCAGTACTTC.

V and J are TRBV27 and TRBJ2-2; no firm D call. V lost 5 bases, J lost 8 bases, and 21 bases lay in between. The CDR3 loop spans 16 amino acids. The V gene's germline CDR1 is MNHEY and CDR2 SMNVEV (reference sequence). CDR3 nucleotides: TGTGCCAGCAGTCCACAACTTGCCCTTCCTAGGGGGGAGCTGTTTTTT. Translation gives CASSPQLALPRGELFF.

This clone was picked up a small number of times. This chain joins TRBV30 and TRBJ1-1; 7 nucleotides align to TRBD1. Per germline, CDR1 GTSNPN and CDR2 SVGIG (reference sequence). The CDR3 consists of 11 residues. V lost 3 bases to trimming and J lost 7 bases; unmatched junction nucleotides: 2. The CDR3 DNA sequence: TGTGCCTGGAGCCGGGACAGTGAAGCTTTCTTT. Protein: CAWSRDSEAFF.

V usage is TRBV6-5 and J usage is TRBJ2-3; the match to TRBD1 covers 9 bases. The CDR3 sequence is 16 residues long. The germline CDR1 and CDR2 sequences are MNHEY and SVGAGI. V trimming: 2 bases; J trimming: 3 bases; junction bases outside the gene matches: 6. The CDR3 is CASSYGSGQGTDTQYF. The CDR3 DNA follows: TGTGCCAGCAGTTACGGGTCGGGACAGGGTACAGATACGCAGTATTTT.

This chain connects TRBV7-2 to TRBJ2-7, with a tentative D call TRBD1 (6 bases). In germline, CDR1 is SGHTA, CDR2 FQGNSA. The CDR3 has 14 amino acids. Trimming stripped 5 bases from V and 1 base from J, with 12 bases between. The chain's CDR3 is CASSVGTNSYEQYF. The CDR3, as DNA: TGTGCCAGCAGCGTGGGGACAAATTCCTACGAGCAGTACTTC.

The chain links TRBV6-6 to TRBJ1-6; possibly TRBD1 for D (5 bases). Between the trimmed V and J ends, which lost 6 bases and 9 bases, there was a span of 18 bases. Germline CDR1 is MNHNY and CDR2 is SVGAGI (reference sequence). CDR3 length: 15 amino acids. The CDR3 loop is CASSRVGGGGSPLHF. DNA for the CDR3: TGTGCCAGCAGCCGGGTGGGGGGAGGCGGTTCACCCCTCCACTTT.

J is TRBJ2-3 and V is TRBV30; 7 bases match TRBD1. Germline V gene data show CDR1 as GTSNPN and CDR2 as SVGIG (reference sequence). This CDR3 comprises 16 residues. The V and J ends lost 4 bases and 3 bases, in that order; junction bases with no gene match: 13. CDR3 DNA sequence: TGTGCCTGGAAGACCTTAGGGGGACAGAGGACAGATACGCAGTATTTT. It encodes CAWKTLGGQRTDTQYF.

V and J are TRBV7-9 and TRBJ2-5; TRBD1 might be the D (7 bases). The CDR3 sequence is 13 residues long. Germline CDR1 is SEHNR and CDR2 is FQNEAQ (reference sequence). V lost 4 bases to trimming and J lost 5 bases, with 11 bases between them. The DNA for the CDR3 is TGTGCCAGCAGCTCGACAGGGAGGGAGACCCAGTACTTC. Translated, it gives CASSSTGRETQYF.

The chain combines TRBV7-2 with TRBJ2-7; 9 bases are shared with TRBD1. V shed 3 bases and J 6 bases; nucleotides not matched to a gene: 12. Germline loops: CDR1 SGHTA, CDR2 FQGNSA. The CDR3 covers 16 residues. In nucleotides, the CDR3 is TGTGCCAGCAGCTTGACCCGGGGGACAGGGCGGCTCGAGCAGTACTTC. Translation gives CASSLTRGTGRLEQYF.

The chain recombines TRBV27 with TRBJ2-1; 7 bases map to TRBD2. The CDR3 consists of 14 residues. The germline V gene encodes CDR1 MNHEY and CDR2 SMNVEV (reference sequence). Losses at the gene ends were 7 bases for V and 2 bases for J; bases not matched to a gene: 5. Here the CDR3 DNA reads TGTGCCAGCACCAGACTAGCCCCCTACAATGAGCAGTTCTTC. This gives the protein CASTRLAPYNEQFF.

The table lists this clone with a few counts. V gene TRBV9 combines with J gene TRBJ1-2; TRBD1 agrees at 10 bases. The V gene's germline CDR1 is SGDLS and CDR2 YYNGEE. V dropped 4 bases and J dropped 6; count of bases not matched to a gene: 6. CDR3 length: 14 amino acids. The CDR3 bases are TGTGCCAGCAGCCGAACCGGGACAGGGGATGGCTACACCTTC. Protein sequence: CASSRTGTGDGYTF. The complete variable domain, with remaining parts taken from reference TRBV9 and TRBJ1-2, reads DSGVTQTPKHLITATGQRVTLRCSPRSGDLSVYWYQQSLDQGLQFLIQYYNGEERAKGNILERFSAQQFPDLHSELNLSSLELGDSALYFCASSRTGTGDGYTFGSGTRLTVV.

The chain has TRBV19 and TRBJ2-5; 8 bases map to TRBD1. CDR1 and CDR2 from the germline V gene are LNHDA and SQIVND (reference sequence). V trimming: 5 bases; J trimming: 4 bases; junction bases outside the gene matches: 3. The CDR3 has 13 amino acids. CDR3 amino acids: CASSATGGETQYF. The CDR3 region has the DNA TGTGCCAGTAGTGCCACAGGGGGAGAGACCCAGTACTTC.

The chain links TRBV5-5 to TRBJ2-7; no reliable D call. V gave up 4 bases and J gave up 0 bases, with 14 bases separating them. Germline V gene data show CDR1 as SGHKS and CDR2 as YYEKEE (reference sequence). The CDR3 has 15 residues. CDR3 nucleotides: TGTGCCAGCAGCCTTAACTCTAATCGCTCCTACGAGCAGTACTTC. Residues: CASSLNSNRSYEQYF. Looking up the rest from reference TRBV5-5 and TRBJ2-7 gives the full variable domain: DAGVTQSPTHLIKTRGQQVTLRCSPISGHKSVSWYQQVLGQGPQFIFQYYEKEERGRGNFPDRFSARQFPNYSSELNVNALLLGDSALYLCASSLNSNRSYEQYFGPGTRLTVT.

The chain employs TRBV21-1 and TRBJ2-7; the D segment call TRBD2 is taken from the table without a DNA check. TRBV21-1 is labeled a pseudogene. The CDR3 extends over 14 amino acids. CDR3 sequence reads: CASTPGPPGREQYF. CDR3 sequence (DNA): TGTGCCAGCACCCCCGGCCCACCGGGTCGGGAGCAGTACTTC.

This clone was recorded only once. The V gene is TRBV6-1, the J gene TRBJ1-6, with a possible D match to TRBD1 (5 bases). V lost 2 bases to trimming and J lost 9 bases, with 17 bases between them. There are 16 residues in the CDR3. Germline assignment: CDR1 MNHNS and CDR2 SASEGT. This chain's CDR3 is CASSEKPSGYGSPLHF. The CDR3 DNA is TGTGCCAGCAGTGAAAAGCCCTCAGGGTATGGTTCACCCCTCCACTTT.